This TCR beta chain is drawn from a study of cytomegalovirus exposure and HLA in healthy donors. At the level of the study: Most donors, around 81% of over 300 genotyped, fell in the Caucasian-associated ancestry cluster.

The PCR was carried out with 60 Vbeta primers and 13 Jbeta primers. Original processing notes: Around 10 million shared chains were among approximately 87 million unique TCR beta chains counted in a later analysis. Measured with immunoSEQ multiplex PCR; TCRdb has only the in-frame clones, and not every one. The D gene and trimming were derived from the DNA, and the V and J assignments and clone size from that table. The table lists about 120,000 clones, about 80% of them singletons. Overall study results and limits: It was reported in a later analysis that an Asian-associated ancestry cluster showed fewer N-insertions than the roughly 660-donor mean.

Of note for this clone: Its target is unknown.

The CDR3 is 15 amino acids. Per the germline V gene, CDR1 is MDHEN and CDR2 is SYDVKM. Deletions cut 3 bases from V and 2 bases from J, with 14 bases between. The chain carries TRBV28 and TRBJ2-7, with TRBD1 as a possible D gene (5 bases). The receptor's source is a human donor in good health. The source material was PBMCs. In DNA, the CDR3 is TGTGCCAGCAGTTTGCAGGGTTTTACGACCTACGAGCAGTACTTC. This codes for CASSLQGFTTYEQYF.